The TCR beta chain under discussion was sequenced for a study of Graves' ophthalmopathy and Graves' hyperthyroidism. CDR3 length equals 13 residues. Germline V gene sequence: CDR1 LNHDA, CDR2 SQIVND (reference sequence). Trimming cost V 3 bases and J 5 bases, with 10 bases left between them. This clonotype was detected many times. Using RNA transcripts, the TCR beta CDR3 regions were amplified. Second-round multiplex PCR came after first-round RT-PCR with HTBI primers. Using its own MiXCR run on the multiplex PCR reads, TCRdb lists one record per CDR3 protein. The sample lists about 370,000 distinct CDR3 sequences; about 17% were seen once. Other autoimmune disease, uncontrolled infection, pregnancy and lactation led to exclusion.

The chain recombines TRBV19 with TRBJ1-2; D may be TRBD1 (5 bases). The source is an adult woman with stable Graves' hyperthyroidism. The sample consisted of peripheral blood. The DNA for the CDR3 is TGTGCCAGTAGTATGAGGACATCGTATGGCTACACCTTC. Translating it yields CASSMRTSYGYTF.